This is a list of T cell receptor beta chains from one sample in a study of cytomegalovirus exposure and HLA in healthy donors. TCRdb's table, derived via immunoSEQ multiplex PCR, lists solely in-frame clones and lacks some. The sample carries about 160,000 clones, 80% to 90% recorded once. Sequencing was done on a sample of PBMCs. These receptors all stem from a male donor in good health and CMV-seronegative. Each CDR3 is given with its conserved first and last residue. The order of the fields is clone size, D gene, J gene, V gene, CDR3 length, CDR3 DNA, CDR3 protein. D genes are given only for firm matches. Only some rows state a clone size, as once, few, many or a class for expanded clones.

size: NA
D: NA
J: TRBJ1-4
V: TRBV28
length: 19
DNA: TGTGCCAGCAGCTCTCTTCCGGGACATATTTCGGCAACTAATGAAAAACTGTTTTTT
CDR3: CASSSLPGHISATNEKLFF

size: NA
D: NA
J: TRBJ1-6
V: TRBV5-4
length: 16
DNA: TGTGCCAGCAGCTTGGATCCTTCCTACGAGGGCTCACCCCTCCACTTT
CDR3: CASSLDPSYEGSPLHF

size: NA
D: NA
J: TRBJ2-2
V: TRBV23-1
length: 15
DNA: TGCGCCAGCAGTCAATTACCAGGGAACACCGGGGAGCTGTTTTTT
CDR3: CASSQLPGNTGELFF

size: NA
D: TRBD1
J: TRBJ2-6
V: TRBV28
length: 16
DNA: TGTGCCAGTATGGGACAGGTGATCTCTGGGGCCAACGTCCTGACTTTC
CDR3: CASMGQVISGANVLTF

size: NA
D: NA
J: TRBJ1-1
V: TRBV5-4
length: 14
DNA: TGTGCCAGCAGCTTGTCGGATTTGAGGCCCACGGCTTTCTTT
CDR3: CASSLSDLRPTAFF

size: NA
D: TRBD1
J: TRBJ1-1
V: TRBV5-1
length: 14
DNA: TGCGCCAGCAGCTCGGGACAGGGAGGCTTGGAAGCTTTCTTT
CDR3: CASSSGQGGLEAFF

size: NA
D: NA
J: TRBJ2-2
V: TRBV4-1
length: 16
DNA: TGCGCCAGCAGCCAAGTACCGTCAATCGGGACCGGGGAGCTGTTTTTT
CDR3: CASSQVPSIGTGELFF

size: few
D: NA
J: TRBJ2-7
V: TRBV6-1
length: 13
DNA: TGTGCCAGCGGAAGAGGTGTGGAGTACGAGCAGTACTTC
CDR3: CASGRGVEYEQYF

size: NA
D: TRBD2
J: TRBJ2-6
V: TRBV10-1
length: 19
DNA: TGCGCCAGCAGAAGACCGGGACTAGCGGCCCTCTCTGGGGCCAACGTCCTGACTTTC
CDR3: CASRRPGLAALSGANVLTF

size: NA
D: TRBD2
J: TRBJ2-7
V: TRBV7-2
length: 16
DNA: TGTGCCAGCAGCTTGAATTCCCCGGCTAGCGGGAGCGAGCAGTACTTC
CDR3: CASSLNSPASGSEQYF

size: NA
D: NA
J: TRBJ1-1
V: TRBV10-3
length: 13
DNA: TGTGCCATCAAGTCTGCGCTGAACACTGAAGCTTTCTTT
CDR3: CAIKSALNTEAFF

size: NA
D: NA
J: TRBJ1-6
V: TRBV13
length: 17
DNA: TGTGCCAGCAGCTTTAACTTTAATAGGGGATATAATTCACCCCTCCACTTT
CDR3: CASSFNFNRGYNSPLHF

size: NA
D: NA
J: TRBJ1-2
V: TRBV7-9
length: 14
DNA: TGTGCCAGCAGCTTAGGAGGGTTCTACTATGGCTACACCTTC
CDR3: CASSLGGFYYGYTF

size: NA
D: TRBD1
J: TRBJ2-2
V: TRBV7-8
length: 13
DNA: TGTGCCAGCAGGAGGACAGGGCCCGGGGAGCTGTTTTTT
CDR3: CASRRTGPGELFF

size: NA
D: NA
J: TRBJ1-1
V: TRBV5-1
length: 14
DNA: TGCGCCAGCAGCTTTACACCTCCGAACACTGAAGCTTTCTTT
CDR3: CASSFTPPNTEAFF

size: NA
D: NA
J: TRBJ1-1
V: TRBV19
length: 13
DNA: TGTGCCACCGACACGGGGGAATACGCTGAAGCTTTCTTT
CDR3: CATDTGEYAEAFF

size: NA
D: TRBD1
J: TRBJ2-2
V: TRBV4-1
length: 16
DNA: TGCGCCAGCAGCCAGTCCGGGACAGAGAACACCGGGGAGCTGTTTTTT
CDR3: CASSQSGTENTGELFF

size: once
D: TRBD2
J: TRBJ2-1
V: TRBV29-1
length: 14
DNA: TGCAGCGTTGAATTCCGCGGGAGAGACAATGAGCAGTTCTTC
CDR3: CSVEFRGRDNEQFF

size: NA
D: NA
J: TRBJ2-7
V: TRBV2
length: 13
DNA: TGTGCCAGCAGTGGAGACAGGAACTACGAGCAGTACTTC
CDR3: CASSGDRNYEQYF

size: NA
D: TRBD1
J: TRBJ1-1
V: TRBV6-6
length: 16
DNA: TGTGCCAGCACCCTTCCCGGGACAGGGGTCGGCACTGAAGCTTTCTTT
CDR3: CASTLPGTGVGTEAFF

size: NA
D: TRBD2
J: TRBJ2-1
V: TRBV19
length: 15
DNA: TGTGCCAGTAGTATCCCGACTAGCGGGAGAGATGAGCAGTTCTTC
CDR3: CASSIPTSGRDEQFF

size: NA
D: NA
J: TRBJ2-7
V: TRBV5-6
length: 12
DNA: TGTGCCAGCAGCTTGACAGCCTACGAGCAGTACTTC
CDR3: CASSLTAYEQYF

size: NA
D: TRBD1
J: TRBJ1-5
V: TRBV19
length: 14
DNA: TGTGCCAGTAGTCCTACAGGGGGCAATCAGCCCCAGCATTTT
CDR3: CASSPTGGNQPQHF

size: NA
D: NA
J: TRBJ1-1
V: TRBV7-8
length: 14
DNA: TGTGCCAGCAGCCTACGTAGCAGGGCGGGAGAAGCTTTCTTT
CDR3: CASSLRSRAGEAFF

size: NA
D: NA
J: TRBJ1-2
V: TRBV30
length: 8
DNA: TGTGCCTCTTCCCCCTACCCCTTC
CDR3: CASSPYPF

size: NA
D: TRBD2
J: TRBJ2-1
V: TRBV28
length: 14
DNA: TGTGCCAGCAGCCCTAGCGGGGGTTACAATGAGCAGTTCTTC
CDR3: CASSPSGGYNEQFF

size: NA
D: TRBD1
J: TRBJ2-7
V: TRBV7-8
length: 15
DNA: TGTGCCAGCAGCACCTCGGGACAGGGGCCCTACGAGCAGTACTTC
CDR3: CASSTSGQGPYEQYF

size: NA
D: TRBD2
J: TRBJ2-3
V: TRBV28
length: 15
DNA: TGTGCCAGCAGTGTGACTAGCGGGTTCACAGATACGCAGTATTTT
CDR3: CASSVTSGFTDTQYF

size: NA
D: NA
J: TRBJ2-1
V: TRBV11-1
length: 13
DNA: TGTGCCAGCAGCTTAGGGTGGGGCGATGAGCAGTTCTTC
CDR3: CASSLGWGDEQFF

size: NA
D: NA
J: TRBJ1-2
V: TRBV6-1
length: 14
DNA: TGTGCCAGCAATAGACCGGGTCGGAGGTATGGCTACACCTTC
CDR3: CASNRPGRRYGYTF

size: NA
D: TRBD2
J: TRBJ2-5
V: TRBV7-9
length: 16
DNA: TGTGCCAGCAGCTTAGACACAAGCGGGGGAACAGAGACCCAGTACTTC
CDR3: CASSLDTSGGTETQYF

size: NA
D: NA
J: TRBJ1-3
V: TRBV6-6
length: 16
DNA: TGTGCCAGCAGCCCAGTCGGAGGGGTCGCCGGAAACACCATATATTTT
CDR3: CASSPVGGVAGNTIYF

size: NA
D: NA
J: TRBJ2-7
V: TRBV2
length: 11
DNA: TGTGCCAGCAGCGGGAGTGGCGAGCAGTACTTC
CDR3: CASSGSGEQYF

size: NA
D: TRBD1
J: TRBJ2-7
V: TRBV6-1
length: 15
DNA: TGTGCCAGCAGCGATCCCGGGACAGGGCGCAACGAGCAGTACTTC
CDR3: CASSDPGTGRNEQYF

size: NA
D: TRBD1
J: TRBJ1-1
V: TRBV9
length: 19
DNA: TGTGCCAGCAGACCTGACTCGGGACAGGGGGCTAATATGAACACTGAAGCTTTCTTT
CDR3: CASRPDSGQGANMNTEAFF

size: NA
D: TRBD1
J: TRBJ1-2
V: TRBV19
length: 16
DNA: TGTGCCAGTAGTATAGACGGACAGGGGGTTTTCTATGGCTACACCTTC
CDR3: CASSIDGQGVFYGYTF

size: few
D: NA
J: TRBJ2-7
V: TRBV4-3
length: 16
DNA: TGCGCCAGCAGCCAATCCGGGTCCTCCAACTACTACGAGCAGTACTTC
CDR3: CASSQSGSSNYYEQYF

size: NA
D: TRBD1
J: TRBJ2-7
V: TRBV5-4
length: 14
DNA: TGTGCCAGCAGCCCGGGACAGGGGGCTTACGAGCAGTACTTC
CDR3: CASSPGQGAYEQYF

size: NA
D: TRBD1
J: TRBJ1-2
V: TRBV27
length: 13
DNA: TGTGCCAGCAGTTCGGACAGGGGGTATGGCTACCCCTTC
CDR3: CASSSDRGYGYPF

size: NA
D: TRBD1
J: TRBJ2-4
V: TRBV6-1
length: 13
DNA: TGTGCCAGCAGTAGGGACAGGGAAAACATTCAGTACTTC
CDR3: CASSRDRENIQYF

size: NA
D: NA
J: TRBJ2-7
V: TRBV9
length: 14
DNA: TGTGCCAGCAGCGTAAGGGGGAGCTCCTACGAGCAGTACTTC
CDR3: CASSVRGSSYEQYF

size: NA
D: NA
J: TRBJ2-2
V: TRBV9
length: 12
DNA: TGTGCCCTAGGAGGCGGCACCGGGGAGCTGTTTTTT
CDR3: CALGGGTGELFF

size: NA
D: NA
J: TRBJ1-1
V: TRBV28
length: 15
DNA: TGTGCCAGCAGTCCCCCTCCCCCGGGGGGCACTGAAGCTTTCTTT
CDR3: CASSPPPPGGTEAFF

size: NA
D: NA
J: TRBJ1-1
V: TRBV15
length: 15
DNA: TGTGCCACCGCTCCCTATGGGGAGGGGGACACTGAAGCTTTCTTT
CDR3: CATAPYGEGDTEAFF

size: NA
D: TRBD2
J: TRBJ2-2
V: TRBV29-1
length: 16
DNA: TGCAGCGTTGAAGACCCCAGCGGGGGGCGGGCAGGGGAGCTGTTTTTT
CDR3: CSVEDPSGGRAGELFF

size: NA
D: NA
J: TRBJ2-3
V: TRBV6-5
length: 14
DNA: TGTGCCACCGCGGGGGCTCCCCGATATAATACGCAGTATTTT
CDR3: CATAGAPRYNTQYF

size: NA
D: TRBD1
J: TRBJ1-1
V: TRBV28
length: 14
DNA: TGTGCCAGCAGTTTTTTTGCAGGGGGCACTGAAGCTTTCTTT
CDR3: CASSFFAGGTEAFF